The subject of this entry is one T cell receptor beta chain. Its antigen is currently unknown. The data originate from a study of cytomegalovirus exposure and HLA in healthy donors. Study context: The approximately 670 first-cohort repertoires shared a platform with the 120 or so validation repertoires, as reported in a later analysis.

Study observations and caveats: There were 150 to 200 TCR beta chains listed as cytomegalovirus-associated. Across donors, most TCRs were seen rarely, yet some public ones were widespread. Reported results showed that the classifier diagnosed cytomegalovirus status with high specificity and sensitivity.

The CDR3 extends over 15 amino acids. Germline V gene sequence: CDR1 MNHEY, CDR2 SMNVEV (reference sequence). The trim removed 3 bases at V and 6 bases at J, leaving 6 bases unmatched. Only in-frame clones appear in the TCRdb table, and some are missing; sequencing was by immunoSEQ multiplex PCR. The data contain roughly 250,000 clones, 90% of them singletons. This TCR was sampled from a woman younger than 35 in good health and CMV-seronegative. Sequenced: PBMCs. The rearrangement uses TRBV27 and TRBJ2-1; 9 positions agree with TRBD2. CDR3 DNA sequence: TGTGCCAGCAGTTTCGCGGGGGGGCCCATCAATGAGCAGTTCTTC. It is translated as CASSFAGGPINEQFF.